This T cell receptor beta chain emerged from a study of immune evolution from preneoplasia to lung adenocarcinoma. The table came from immunoSEQ multiplex PCR; TCRdb's copy has only in-frame clones and leaves some out. The sample contains 20,000 or so clones, 70% to 85% of which appear only once. This clone was observed a few times. Its antigen is still unknown. Points from the study as a whole: Later-stage lesions seemingly showed higher T cell density and diversity than normal lung.

The germline V gene has CDR1 SEHNR and CDR2 FQNEAQ (reference sequence). Trimming took 7 bases from V and 6 from J; bases not matched to a gene: 4. The CDR3 covers 13 residues. After pathologic assessment, macro-dissection selected premalignant or tumor cells for extraction. The TCR was taken from a person aged 55 to 70 with lung adenocarcinoma. Sequencing was carried out using FFPE invasive lung adenocarcinoma tissue. The rearrangement uses TRBV7-9 and TRBJ2-2; 8 bases map to TRBD1. CDR3: CASILTGAGELFF. CDR3 sequence (DNA): TGTGCCAGCATCCTGACAGGGGCCGGGGAGCTGTTTTTT. Drawing the rest from reference TRBV7-9 and TRBJ2-2, the complete variable domain is DTGVSQNPRHKITKRGQNVTFRCDPISEHNRLYWYRQTLGQGPEFLTYFQNEAQLEKSRLLSDRFSAERPKGSFSTLEIQRTEQGDSAMYLCASILTGAGELFFGEGSRLTVL.